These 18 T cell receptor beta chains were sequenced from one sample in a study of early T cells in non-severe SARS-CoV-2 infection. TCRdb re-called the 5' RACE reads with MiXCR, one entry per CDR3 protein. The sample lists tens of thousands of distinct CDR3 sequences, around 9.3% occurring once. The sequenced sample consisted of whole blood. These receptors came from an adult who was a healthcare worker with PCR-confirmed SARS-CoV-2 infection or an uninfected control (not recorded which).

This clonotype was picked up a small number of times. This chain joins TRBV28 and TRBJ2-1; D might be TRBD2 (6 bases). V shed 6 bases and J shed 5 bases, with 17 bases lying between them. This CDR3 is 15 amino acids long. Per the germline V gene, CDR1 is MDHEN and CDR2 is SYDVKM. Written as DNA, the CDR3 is TGTGCCAGCAGGCCGCCGGGACTCGCTCACAATGAGCAGTTCTTC. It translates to CASRPPGLAHNEQFF.

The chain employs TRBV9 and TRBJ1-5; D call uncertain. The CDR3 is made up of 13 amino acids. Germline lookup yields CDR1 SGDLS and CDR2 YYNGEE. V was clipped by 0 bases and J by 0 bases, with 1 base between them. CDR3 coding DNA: TGTGCCAGCAGCGTAGGTAGCAATCAGCCCCAGCATTTT. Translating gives CASSVGSNQPQHF.

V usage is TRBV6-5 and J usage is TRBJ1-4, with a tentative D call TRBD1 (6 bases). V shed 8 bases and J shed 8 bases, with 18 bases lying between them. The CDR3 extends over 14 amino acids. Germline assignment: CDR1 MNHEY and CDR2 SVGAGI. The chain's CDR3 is CASAEGGPGEKLFF. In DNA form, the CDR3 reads TGTGCCAGCGCCGAGGGGGGCCCGGGGGAAAAACTGTTTTTT.

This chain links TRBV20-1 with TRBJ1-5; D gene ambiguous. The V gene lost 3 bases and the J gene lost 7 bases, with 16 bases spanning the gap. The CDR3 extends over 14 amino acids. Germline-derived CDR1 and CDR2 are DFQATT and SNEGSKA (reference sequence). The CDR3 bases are TGCAGTGCTAGCTCCATCGCGGCGGGGCAGCCCCAGCATTTT. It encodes CSASSIAAGQPQHF.

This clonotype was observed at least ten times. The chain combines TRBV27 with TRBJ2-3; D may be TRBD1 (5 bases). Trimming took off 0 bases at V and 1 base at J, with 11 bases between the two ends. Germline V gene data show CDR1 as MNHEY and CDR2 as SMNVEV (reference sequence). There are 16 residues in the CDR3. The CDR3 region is CASSLSSLGGTDTQYF. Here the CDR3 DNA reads TGTGCCAGCAGTTTATCGTCCTTAGGGGGCACAGATACGCAGTATTTT.

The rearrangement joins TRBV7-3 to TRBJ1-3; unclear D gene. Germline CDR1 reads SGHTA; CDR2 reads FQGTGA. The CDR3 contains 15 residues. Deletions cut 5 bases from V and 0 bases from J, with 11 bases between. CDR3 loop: CASSPSPGSGNTIYF. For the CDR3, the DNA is TGTGCCAGCAGCCCCTCGCCAGGCTCTGGAAACACCATATATTTT.

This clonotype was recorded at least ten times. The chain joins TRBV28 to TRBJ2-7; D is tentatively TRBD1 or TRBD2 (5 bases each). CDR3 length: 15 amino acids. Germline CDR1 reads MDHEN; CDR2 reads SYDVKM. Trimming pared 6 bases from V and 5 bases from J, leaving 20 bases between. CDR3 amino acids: CASSPGTYKAHEQYF. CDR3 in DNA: TGTGCCAGCAGCCCTGGGACGTATAAAGCCCACGAGCAGTACTTC. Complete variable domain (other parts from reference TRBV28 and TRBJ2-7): DVKVTQSSRYLVKRTGEKVFLECVQDMDHENMFWYRQDPGLGLRLIYFSYDVKMKEKGDIPEGYSVSREKKERFSLILESASTNQTSMYLCASSPGTYKAHEQYFGPGTRLTVT.

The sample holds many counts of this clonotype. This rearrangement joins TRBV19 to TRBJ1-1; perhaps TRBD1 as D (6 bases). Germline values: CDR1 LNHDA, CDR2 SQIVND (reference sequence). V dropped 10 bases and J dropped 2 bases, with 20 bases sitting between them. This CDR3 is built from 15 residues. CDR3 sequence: CATQSGTHGNTEAFF. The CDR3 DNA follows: TGTGCCACCCAATCCGGGACACACGGTAACACTGAAGCTTTCTTT.

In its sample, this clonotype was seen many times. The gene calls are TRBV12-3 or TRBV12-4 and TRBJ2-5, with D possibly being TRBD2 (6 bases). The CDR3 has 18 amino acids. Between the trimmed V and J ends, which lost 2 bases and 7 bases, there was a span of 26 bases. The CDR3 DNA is TGTGCCAGCAGTTTACCGGGAGCCTCTAGCTCCTTGGGAAGGACCCAGTACTTC. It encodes CASSLPGASSSLGRTQYF.

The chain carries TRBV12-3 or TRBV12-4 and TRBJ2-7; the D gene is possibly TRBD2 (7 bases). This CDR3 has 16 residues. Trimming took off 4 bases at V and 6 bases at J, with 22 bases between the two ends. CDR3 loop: CASSSRGRGAQGEQYF. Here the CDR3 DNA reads TGTGCCAGCAGTTCCCGTGGGAGGGGGGCTCAGGGCGAGCAGTACTTC.

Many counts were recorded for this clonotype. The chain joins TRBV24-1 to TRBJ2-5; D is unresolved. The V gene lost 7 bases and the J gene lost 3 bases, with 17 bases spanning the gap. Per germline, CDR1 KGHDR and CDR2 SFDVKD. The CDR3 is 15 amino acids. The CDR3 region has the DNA TGTGCCACCAGCGACCACCTGGCTCCAGAAGAGACCCAGTACTTC. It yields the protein CATSDHLAPEETQYF.

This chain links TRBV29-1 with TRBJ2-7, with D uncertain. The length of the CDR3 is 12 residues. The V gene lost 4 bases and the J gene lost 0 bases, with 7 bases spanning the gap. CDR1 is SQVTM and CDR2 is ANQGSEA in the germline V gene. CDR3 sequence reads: CSVASPSYEQYF. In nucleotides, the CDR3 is TGCAGCGTTGCGAGCCCCTCCTACGAGCAGTACTTC.

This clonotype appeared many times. CDR3 residues: CASSLGRTSGRTQTQYF. The CDR3 DNA reads as TGTGCCAGCAGTTTAGGTAGGACTAGCGGGAGGACTCAAACGCAGTATTTT. V is TRBV28 and J is TRBJ2-3; the match to TRBD2 covers 14 bases. The CDR3 totals 17 residues. The junction had 10 bases not matched to a gene; V was cut back by 2 bases and J by 9 bases. Per germline, CDR1 MDHEN and CDR2 SYDVKM. The whole variable domain, filled in from reference TRBV28 and TRBJ2-3, reads DVKVTQSSRYLVKRTGEKVFLECVQDMDHENMFWYRQDPGLGLRLIYFSYDVKMKEKGDIPEGYSVSREKKERFSLILESASTNQTSMYLCASSLGRTSGRTQTQYFGPGTRLTVL.

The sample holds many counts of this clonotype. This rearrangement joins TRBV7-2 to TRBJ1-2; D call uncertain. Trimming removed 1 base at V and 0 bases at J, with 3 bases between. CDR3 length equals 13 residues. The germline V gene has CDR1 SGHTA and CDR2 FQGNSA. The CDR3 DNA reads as TGTGCCAGCAGCTTAGGTACTAACTATGGCTACACCTTC. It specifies CASSLGTNYGYTF.

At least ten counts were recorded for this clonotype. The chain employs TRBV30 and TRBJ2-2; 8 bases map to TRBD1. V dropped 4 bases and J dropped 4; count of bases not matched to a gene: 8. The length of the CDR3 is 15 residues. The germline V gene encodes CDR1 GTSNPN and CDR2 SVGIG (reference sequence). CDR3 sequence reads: CAWKVGTGSTGELFF. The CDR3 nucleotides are TGTGCCTGGAAGGTTGGGACAGGCAGCACCGGGGAGCTGTTTTTT. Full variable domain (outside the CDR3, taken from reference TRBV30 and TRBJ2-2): SQTIHQWPATLVQPVGSPLSLECTVEGTSNPNLYWYRQAAGRGLQLLFYSVGIGQISSEVPQNLSASRPQDRQFILSSKKLLLSDSGFYLCAWKVGTGSTGELFFGEGSRLTVL.

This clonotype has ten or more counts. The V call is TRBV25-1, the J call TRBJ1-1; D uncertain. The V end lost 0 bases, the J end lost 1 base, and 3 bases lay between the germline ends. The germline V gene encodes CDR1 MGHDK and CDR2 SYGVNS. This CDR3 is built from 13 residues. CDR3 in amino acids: CASSEYSNTEAFF. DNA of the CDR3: TGTGCCAGCAGTGAATACTCGAACACTGAAGCTTTCTTT. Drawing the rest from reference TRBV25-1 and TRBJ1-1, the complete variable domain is EADIYQTPRYLVIGTGKKITLECSQTMGHDKMYWYQQDPGMELHLIHYSYGVNSTEKGDLSSESTVSRIRTEHFPLTLESARPSHTSQYLCASSEYSNTEAFFGQGTRLTVV.

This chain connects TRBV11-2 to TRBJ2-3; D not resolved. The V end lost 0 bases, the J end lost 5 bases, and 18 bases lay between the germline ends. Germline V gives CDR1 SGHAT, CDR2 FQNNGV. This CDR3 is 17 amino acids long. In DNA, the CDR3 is TGTGCCAGCAGCTTAGAACCCCACTCGCGACGAGGAGATACGCAGTATTTT. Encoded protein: CASSLEPHSRRGDTQYF.

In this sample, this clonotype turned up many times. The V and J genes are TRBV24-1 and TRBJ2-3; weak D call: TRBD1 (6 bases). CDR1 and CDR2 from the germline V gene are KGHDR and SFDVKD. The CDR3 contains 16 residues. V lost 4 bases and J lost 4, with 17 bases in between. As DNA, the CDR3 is TGTGCCACCAGTGACCACGGGACACCCTCCCCAGATACGCAGTATTTT. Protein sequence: CATSDHGTPSPDTQYF.